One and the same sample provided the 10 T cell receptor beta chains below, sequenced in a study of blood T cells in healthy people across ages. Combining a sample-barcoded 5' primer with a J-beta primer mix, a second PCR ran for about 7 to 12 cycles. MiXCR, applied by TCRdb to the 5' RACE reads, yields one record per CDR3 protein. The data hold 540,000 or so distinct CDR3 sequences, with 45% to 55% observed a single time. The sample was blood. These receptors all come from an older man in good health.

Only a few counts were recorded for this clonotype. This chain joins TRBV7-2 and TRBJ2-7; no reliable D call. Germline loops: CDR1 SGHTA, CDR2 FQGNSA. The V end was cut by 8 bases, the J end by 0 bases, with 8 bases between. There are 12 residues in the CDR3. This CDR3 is CASGRNSYEQYF. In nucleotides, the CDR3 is TGTGCCAGCGGACGGAACTCCTACGAGCAGTACTTC.

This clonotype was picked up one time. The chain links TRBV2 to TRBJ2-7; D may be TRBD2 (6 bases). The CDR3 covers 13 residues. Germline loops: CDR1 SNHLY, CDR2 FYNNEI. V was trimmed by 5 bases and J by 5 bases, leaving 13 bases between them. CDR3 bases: TGTGCCAGCAGTCTGCGGGGTCGGCACGAGCAGTACTTC. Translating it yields CASSLRGRHEQYF.

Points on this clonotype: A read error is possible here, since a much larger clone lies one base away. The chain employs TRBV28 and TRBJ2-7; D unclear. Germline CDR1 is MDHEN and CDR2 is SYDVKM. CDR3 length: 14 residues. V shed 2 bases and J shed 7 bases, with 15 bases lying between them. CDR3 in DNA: TGTGCCAGCAGTTTAATGGGCATCTACAATGAGCAGTACTTC. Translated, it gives CASSLMGIYNEQYF. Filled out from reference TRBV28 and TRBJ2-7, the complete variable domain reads DVKVTQSSRYLVKRTGEKVFLECVQDMDHENMFWYRQDPGLGLRLIYFSYDVKMKEKGDIPEGYSVSREKKERFSLILESASTNQTSMYLCASSLMGIYNEQYFGPGTRLTVT.

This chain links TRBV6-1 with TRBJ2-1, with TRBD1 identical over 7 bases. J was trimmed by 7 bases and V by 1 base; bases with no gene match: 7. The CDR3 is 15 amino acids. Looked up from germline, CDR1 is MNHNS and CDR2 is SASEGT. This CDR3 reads CASSEGLQGWNEQFF. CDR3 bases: TGTGCCAGCAGTGAAGGTTTACAGGGGTGGAATGAGCAGTTCTTC.

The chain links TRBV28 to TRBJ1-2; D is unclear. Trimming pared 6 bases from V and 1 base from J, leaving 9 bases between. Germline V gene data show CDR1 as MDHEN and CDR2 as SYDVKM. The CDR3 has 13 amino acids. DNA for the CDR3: TGTGCCAGCAGGTCGGACGGTAACTATGGCTACACCTTC. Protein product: CASRSDGNYGYTF.

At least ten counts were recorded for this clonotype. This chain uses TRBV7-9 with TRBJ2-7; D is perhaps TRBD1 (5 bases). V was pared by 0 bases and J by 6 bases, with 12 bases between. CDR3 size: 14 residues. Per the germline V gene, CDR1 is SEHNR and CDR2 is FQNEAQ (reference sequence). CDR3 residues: CASSLAPTRGEQYF. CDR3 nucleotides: TGTGCCAGCAGCTTAGCGCCAACAAGGGGCGAGCAGTACTTC.

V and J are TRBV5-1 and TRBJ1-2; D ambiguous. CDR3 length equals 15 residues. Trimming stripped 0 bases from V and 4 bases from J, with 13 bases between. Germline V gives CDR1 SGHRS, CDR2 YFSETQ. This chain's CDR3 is CASSLARAESYGYTF. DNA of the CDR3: TGCGCCAGCAGCTTGGCCCGGGCAGAGAGCTATGGCTACACCTTC.

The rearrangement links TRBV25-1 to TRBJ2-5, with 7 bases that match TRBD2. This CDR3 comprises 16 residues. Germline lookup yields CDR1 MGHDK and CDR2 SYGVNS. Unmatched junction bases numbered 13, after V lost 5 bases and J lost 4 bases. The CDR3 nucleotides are TGTGCCAGCAGTACCCCACGTGCGGGGGTGAGAGAGACCCAGTACTTC. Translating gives CASSTPRAGVRETQYF.

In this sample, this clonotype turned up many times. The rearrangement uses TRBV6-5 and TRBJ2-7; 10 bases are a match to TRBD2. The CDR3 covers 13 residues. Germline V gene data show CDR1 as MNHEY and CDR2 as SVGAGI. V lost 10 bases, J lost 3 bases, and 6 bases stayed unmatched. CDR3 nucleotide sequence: TGTGCCACGCAACGGACTAGCGGCTACGAGCAGTACTTC. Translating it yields CATQRTSGYEQYF.

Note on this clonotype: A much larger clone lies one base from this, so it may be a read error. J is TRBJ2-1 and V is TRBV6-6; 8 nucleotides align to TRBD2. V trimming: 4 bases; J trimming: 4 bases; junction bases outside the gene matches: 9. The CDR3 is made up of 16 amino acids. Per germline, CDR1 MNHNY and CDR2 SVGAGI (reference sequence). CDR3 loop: CASSSPGGRGYNEQFF. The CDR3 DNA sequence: TGTGCCAGCAGTTCCCCGGGGGGGCGGGGGTACAATGAGCAGTTCTTC.